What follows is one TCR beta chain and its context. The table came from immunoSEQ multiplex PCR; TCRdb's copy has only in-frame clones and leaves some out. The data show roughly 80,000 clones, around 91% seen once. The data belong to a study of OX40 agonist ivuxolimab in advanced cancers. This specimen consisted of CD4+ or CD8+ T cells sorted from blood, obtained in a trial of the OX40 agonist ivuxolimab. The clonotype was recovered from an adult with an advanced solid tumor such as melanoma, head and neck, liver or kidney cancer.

The CDR3 spells CASSPRDGNTEAFF. The CDR3 bases are TGTGCCAGCTCACCACGAGACGGGAACACTGAAGCTTTCTTT. The V call is TRBV18, the J call TRBJ1-1; the D is unclear. Trimming removed 1 base at V and 1 base at J, with 7 bases between. Germline CDR1 reads KGHSH; CDR2 reads LQKENI. The CDR3 covers 14 residues.